This passage covers 26 T cell receptor beta chains from one sample sequenced in a study of tumor-infiltrating lymphocytes in primary liver carcinoma. cDNA specific to TCR beta was made from about 0.45 ug of total RNA, with a constant-region primer employed for priming. It was through three nested multiplex PCR rounds of slightly modified ARM-PCR that TCR beta libraries arose. For 10 cycles apiece, the opening two PCR rounds ran with TRBV1-TRBV30 forward primers and a C-beta reverse primer. TCRdb analysed the multiplex PCR reads with MiXCR anew, one entry per CDR3 protein. This repertoire shows under 200,000 distinct CDR3 sequences, around four fifths found once; its top ten account for 15% to 20%. Co-extracting RNA and DNA was done with about 20-34 mg of unsorted bulk tissue as input. Source material: tumor tissue from primary liver carcinoma. The receptor source for this set is a man in his forties or fifties with primary liver carcinoma and hepatitis B virus infection.

This rearrangement joins TRBV4-3 to TRBJ2-5; D is possibly TRBD2 (6 bases). Germline V gives CDR1 LGHNA, CDR2 YSLEER. The CDR3 length is 14 residues. The CDR3 spells CTSSQEEYLETQYF. The CDR3, as DNA: TGCACTAGCAGCCAAGAGGAGTACTTGGAGACCCAGTACTTC.

To note about this clonotype: One end of the junction does not line up with germline, which may come from a read error. The chain uses TRBV5-5 and TRBJ1-5; D is undetermined. Germline CDR1 reads SGHKS; CDR2 reads YYEKEE (reference sequence). The CDR3 consists of 14 residues. The chain's CDR3 is CANSLGVTDQPQHF. The CDR3 region has the DNA TGTGCCAACAGCTTGGGCGTTACGGATCAGCCCCAGCATTTT.

This sequence joins TRBV28 and TRBJ1-5, with 7 bases matching TRBD1. This CDR3 is built from 14 residues. Unmatched junction bases numbered 9, after V lost 6 bases and J lost 7 bases. In germline, CDR1 is MDHEN, CDR2 SYDVKM. CDR3 sequence reads: CASRSTGAFQPQHF. The DNA for the CDR3 is TGTGCCAGCAGGTCTACAGGGGCTTTCCAGCCCCAGCATTTT.

As regards this clonotype: Germline and junction disagree at one end, which may indicate a read error. V gene TRBV4-3 combines with J gene TRBJ2-1; D call uncertain. The CDR3 loop spans 16 amino acids. Germline V lookup: CDR1 LGHNA, CDR2 YSLEER. The CDR3 loop reads CVSSQDRDTPYNEQFF. DNA for the CDR3: TGCGTCAGCAGCCAAGATAGAGACACCCCATACAATGAGCAGTTCTTC.

The chain employs TRBV6-5 and TRBJ2-7, with D unclear. V lost 5 bases and J lost 1, with 15 bases in between. CDR1 is MNHEY, CDR2 SVGAGI, per germline. The CDR3 covers 15 residues. For the CDR3, the DNA is TGTGCCAGCAGTCACGCCGGAACAGTATCCTACGAGCAGTACTTC. Translation gives CASSHAGTVSYEQYF.

In the case of this clonotype: This likely comes from a read error, as the CDR3 has no conserved phenylalanine or tryptophan at its end. The CDR3 DNA is TGTGCCAGCAGCGAAAGGACTAGCGGGAAGACCGAAATAACCCAGTACCTC. It is translated as CASSERTSGKTEITQYL. The chain couples TRBV6-2 or TRBV6-3 to TRBJ2-5; 12 bases fit TRBD2. Looked up from germline, CDR1 is MNHEY and CDR2 is SVGEGT. This CDR3 region has 17 residues. Trimming at V came to 6 bases and at J to 8 bases, leaving 16 bases not matched to a gene.

On this clonotype: No conserved phenylalanine or tryptophan ends this CDR3, so it is likely a read error. The DNA is left out, because the CDR3 cannot be placed on it with certainty; the CDR3 is given as TCRdb lists it. V is TRBV29-1 and J is TRBJ1-1; the D segment call TRBD1 is taken from the table without a DNA check. CDR1 and CDR2 from the germline V gene are SQVTM and ANQGSEA. Inclusive of both ends, the CDR3 amounts to 12 amino acids. Here the CDR3 reads CSVESGVTEALY.

In regard to this clonotype: One junction end does not reproduce the germline sequence, and a read error may be involved. The CDR3 is CASSFPGTSETKIIQYF. As DNA, the CDR3 is TGCGCCAGCAGCTTTCCCGGGACTAGCGAGACCAAAATCATTCAATACTTC. The rearrangement links TRBV11-1 to TRBJ2-4; the match to TRBD2 covers 10 bases. The V gene's germline CDR1 is SGHAT and CDR2 FQDESV (reference sequence). The CDR3 has 17 amino acids.

With respect to this clonotype: An end of the junction differs from the germline gene, which may be a read error. The V gene is TRBV12-3 or TRBV12-4, the J gene TRBJ1-4; D is unresolved. There are 14 residues in the CDR3. The CDR3 nucleotides read TGTGACAGCAGTTTAAGTGGTGTTGGTGAAAAACTGTTTTTT. Amino acid sequence: CDSSLSGVGEKLFF.

A note on this clonotype: At one end, the junction sequence differs from germline, possibly due to a read error. The V and J genes are TRBV29-1 and TRBJ1-1; weak D call: TRBD1 (5 bases). In germline, CDR1 is SQVTM, CDR2 ANQGSEA. The CDR3 totals 13 residues. CDR3 nucleotide sequence: TGCAGCGTCTCGAACCGGGGGGGAACTGAAACTTTCTTT. It is translated as CSVSNRGGTETFF.

For this clonotype: A read error may account for a junction end that differs from germline. The J gene is TRBJ2-7, the V gene TRBV4-1; a weak D match, TRBD1 (6 bases). Per germline, CDR1 MGHRA and CDR2 YSYEKL. CDR3 length equals 16 residues. CDR3 sequence reads: CAISQDIGRGPYKQYF. The CDR3 nucleotides are TGCGCCATCAGCCAAGATATTGGCAGGGGCCCCTACAAACAGTACTTC.

As regards this clonotype: The junction departs from germline at one end; a sequencing error may be responsible. The CDR3 spells CASSYSPYRVGTKAFF. The DNA of the CDR3 is TGCGCCAGCAGTTACTCACCTTACAGGGTGGGGACTAAAGCTTTCTTT. This chain joins TRBV6-2 or TRBV6-3 and TRBJ1-1; TRBD1 might be the D (6 bases). The length of the CDR3 is 16 residues. Germline CDR1 and CDR2: MNHEY and SVGEGT.

A word on this clonotype: The junction shows a germline mismatch at one end, possibly a read error. The chain uses TRBV6-5 and TRBJ2-7; tentatively, D is TRBD1 (5 bases). Germline values: CDR1 MNHEY, CDR2 SVGAGI. The CDR3 runs to 14 residues. The CDR3 sequence is CASRLGRVAYDQYF. CDR3 nucleotide sequence: TGTGCCAGCAGGCTAGGCAGGGTGGCGTACGACCAGTACTTC.

On this clonotype itself: No conserved phenylalanine or tryptophan ends this CDR3, so it is likely a read error. The chain combines TRBV6-1 with TRBJ2-2, with TRBD2 identical over 10 bases. The CDR3 is 15 residues long. Looked up from germline, CDR1 is MNHNS and CDR2 is SASEGT. Here the CDR3 reads CATRSGRADGGELFI. CDR3 nucleotide sequence: TGTGCCACCAGGAGCGGGAGGGCCGATGGCGGGGAACTGTTTATT.

This chain connects TRBV28 to TRBJ2-1; 7 nucleotides match TRBD2. The germline CDR1 and CDR2 sequences are MDHEN and SYDVKM. With 8 bases clipped from V and 4 bases from J, the junction kept 14 bases outside the gene matches. The length of the CDR3 is 16 residues. The CDR3 region is CASLGFGGRVYNEQFF. As DNA, the CDR3 is TGTGCCAGCCTAGGGTTTGGTGGGAGGGTTTACAATGAGCAGTTCTTC.

This clonotype was seen many times. The chain carries TRBV6-6 and TRBJ1-2, with D perhaps TRBD1 (5 bases). Trimming removed 6 bases at V and 3 bases at J, with 11 bases between. The CDR3 extends over 13 amino acids. Germline CDR1 and CDR2: MNHNY and SVGAGI (reference sequence). CDR3 nucleotide sequence: TGTGCCAGCAGGGGCAGGGCCGACTATGGCTACACCTTC. Translation: CASRGRADYGYTF.

J is TRBJ1-6 and V is TRBV19, with TRBD1 matching over 9 bases. Trimming cost V 6 bases and J 7 bases; bases outside gene matches: 7. This CDR3 region has 15 residues. The germline V gene encodes CDR1 LNHDA and CDR2 SQIVND (reference sequence). In DNA, the CDR3 is TGTGCCAGTAGCCGATCCGGGACAGGGAATTCACCCCTCCACTTT. Amino acids: CASSRSGTGNSPLHF.

This clonotype showed up just once. This CDR3 is missing its conserved last phenylalanine or tryptophan, likely due to a read error. V usage is TRBV7-8 and J usage is TRBJ2-1; 10 nucleotides line up with TRBD2. The germline CDR1 and CDR2 sequences are SGHVS and FQNEAQ. J was trimmed by 1 base and V by 4 bases; bases with no gene match: 4. CDR3 length: 16 residues. The CDR3 reads CASSYLAGESYNEQFL. In DNA, the CDR3 is TGTGCCAGCAGCTATCTAGCGGGAGAGTCCTACAATGAGCAGTTCTTA.

The genes are TRBV11-2 and TRBJ2-7; D gene uncertain. Germline assignment: CDR1 SGHAT and CDR2 FQNNGV. The CDR3 sequence is 14 residues long. The CDR3, as DNA: TGTTCCACCAGCTCTAACTGGAACTCCTACGAGCAGTACTTC. Translation gives CSTSSNWNSYEQYF.

On this clonotype itself: Being one base from a much bigger clone, this may be a read error. The conserved phenylalanine or tryptophan is not found at the CDR3 terminus, so this likely reflects a read error. The chain employs TRBV30 and TRBJ2-1, with a tentative D call TRBD1 (6 bases). The V end was cut by 0 bases, the J end by 4 bases, with 16 bases between. Germline CDR1 GTSNPN, CDR2 SVGIG (reference sequence). The CDR3 spans 16 residues. CDR3 in amino acids: CAWSVQGTSPYNEQFI. DNA of the CDR3: TGTGCCTGGAGTGTACAGGGTACTAGTCCATACAATGAGCAGTTCATC.

Comments on this clonotype: A much larger clone sits a single nucleotide away, making a read error possible. The chain uses TRBV5-1 and TRBJ2-3; 12 bases are shared with TRBD2. The CDR3 covers 14 residues. CDR1 is SGHRS, CDR2 YFSETQ, per germline. CDR3 residues: CASSRLAGVDTLYF. CDR3 nucleotides: TGCGCCAGCAGCCGACTAGCGGGAGTAGATACGCTGTATTTT.

In regard to this clonotype: The conserved final phenylalanine or tryptophan is absent from the CDR3, which likely points to a read error. This chain connects TRBV6-6 to TRBJ1-1; maybe TRBD1 (6 bases). CDR1 is MNHNY, CDR2 SVGAGI, per germline (reference sequence). The CDR3 has 13 amino acids. The germline V and J ends were trimmed by 6 bases and 4 bases, with 12 bases remaining between them. DNA of the CDR3: TGTGCCAGCAGCACAAGGGGGACCACTGAAGCTTTCTAT. Encoded protein: CASSTRGTTEAFY.

With respect to this clonotype: A much larger clone lies a single base off, so this may be a read error. The chain links TRBV14 to TRBJ1-2, with 7 bases lining up with TRBD1. With 4 bases clipped from V and 3 bases from J, the junction kept 8 bases outside the gene matches. This CDR3 has 15 amino acids. Per the germline V gene, CDR1 is SGHDN and CDR2 is FVKESK. CDR3 nucleotide sequence: TGTGCCAGCAGCCCCGTTGTAGGGGGCTACTATGGCTACACCTTC. It encodes CASSPVVGGYYGYTF.

On this clonotype itself: This sequence may be a read error, since a much larger clone differs from it by one base. This chain connects TRBV9 to TRBJ2-3; 7 bases are a match to TRBD2. The CDR3 consists of 13 residues. CDR1 SGDLS and CDR2 YYNGEE come from the germline V gene. CDR3 sequence: CASRGEGTDTKYF. The CDR3 nucleotides read TGTGCCAGCAGAGGGGAGGGCACAGATACGAAGTATTTT. Full variable domain (rest looked up from reference TRBV9 and TRBJ2-3): DSGVTQTPKHLITATGQRVTLRCSPRSGDLSVYWYQQSLDQGLQFLIQYYNGEERAKGNILERFSAQQFPDLHSELNLSSLELGDSALYFCASRGEGTDTKYFGPGTRLTVL.

To note about this clonotype: An end of the junction differs from the germline gene, which may be a read error. This chain uses TRBV4-3 with TRBJ2-7; a possible D gene is TRBD2 (7 bases). CDR1 and CDR2 (germline): LGHNA, YSLEER. The CDR3 totals 15 residues. CDR3 loop: CANNQDRGAGDEKYF. DNA of the CDR3: TGCGCCAACAACCAAGATAGGGGGGCGGGAGACGAGAAGTACTTC.

Notes on this clonotype: At one end the junction does not follow the germline gene, possibly because of a read error. The genes are TRBV4-3 and TRBJ2-6, with a possible D match to TRBD2 (6 bases). The CDR3 has 17 amino acids. CDR1 LGHNA and CDR2 YSLEER come from the germline V gene. The DNA for the CDR3 is TGCGCCAGCAGCCAAGATGGGTCAGGGCGCGGGGCTAACGTCCTGGCTTTC. It is translated as CASSQDGSGRGANVLAF.